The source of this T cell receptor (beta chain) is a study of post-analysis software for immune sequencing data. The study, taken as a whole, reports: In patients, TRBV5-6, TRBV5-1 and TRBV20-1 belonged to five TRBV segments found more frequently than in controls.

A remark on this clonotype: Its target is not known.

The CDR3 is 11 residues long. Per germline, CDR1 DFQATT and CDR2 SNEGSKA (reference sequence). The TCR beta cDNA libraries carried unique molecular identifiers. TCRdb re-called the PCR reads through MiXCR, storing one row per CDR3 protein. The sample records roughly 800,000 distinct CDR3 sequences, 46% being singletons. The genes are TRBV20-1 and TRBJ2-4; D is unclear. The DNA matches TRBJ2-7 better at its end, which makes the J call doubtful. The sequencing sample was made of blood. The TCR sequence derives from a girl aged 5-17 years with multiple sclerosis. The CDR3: CSARSDREQYF. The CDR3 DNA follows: TGCAGTGCTAGATCTGATCGCGAGCAGTACTTC.